This T cell receptor (beta chain) was identified in a study of beta chain features in type 1 diabetes. Findings and caveats of the study: Reads derived from cDNA could over-represent cells showing high TCR expression. Compared with healthy donors, patients appeared to share more similar naive, central memory and regulatory TCRB repertoires.

cDNA synthesis used the whole RNA isolate, giving expressed TCRB sequences. Sequenced by immunoSEQ multiplex PCR; TCRdb stores in-frame clones only, minus some. This repertoire shows about 150,000 clones, roughly 8% found once; its top ten account for almost 0.65%. This clone was observed a few times. The antigen remains unidentified. This receptor was identified in a man aged 18 to 30 in good health. Specimen: central memory CD4+ T cells from blood.

The CDR3 DNA reads TGCAGCGTTTTCGGCAGGGGGATTGGCACAGATACGCAGTATTTT. The encoded protein is CSVFGRGIGTDTQYF. The V call is TRBV29-1, the J call TRBJ2-3; 7 nucleotides match TRBD1. The V and J ends lost 5 bases and 1 base, in that order; junction bases with no gene match: 9. From germline, CDR1 is SQVTM and CDR2 ANQGSEA. CDR3 length equals 15 residues.